This T cell receptor beta chain was sequenced in a study of blood T cells in healthy people across ages. Study observations and caveats: It was not known whether donors were CMV positive (a possible confounder of expanded clonotype changes).

Through a sample-barcoded 5' primer and a J-beta primer mix, a second PCR was run for about 6 to 11 cycles. TCRdb fed the 5' RACE reads into MiXCR, producing one record per CDR3 protein. Of about 1.8 million distinct CDR3 sequences listed, around half are singletons. Points on this clonotype: Antigen: not known.

Total RNA was extracted at no less than 5 micrograms per sample. Germline values: CDR1 SGHRS, CDR2 YFSETQ. The CDR3 sequence is 15 residues long. V lost 4 bases, J lost 0 bases, and 12 bases lay in between. The specimen was blood. The source of this sequence is a woman aged 40 to 55 in good health. The chain carries TRBV5-1 and TRBJ2-3; D may be TRBD2 (5 bases). CDR3 sequence: CASSPDLTSTDTQYF. The CDR3 DNA is TGCGCCAGCAGCCCGGACTTGACTAGCACAGATACGCAGTATTTT.